This T cell receptor beta chain was recovered during a study of blood T cell repertoires in COVID-19. Looking at the study overall: Spain, Italy and the United States supplied samples that represented acute and convalescent COVID-19. Nucleic acid was either cDNA or gDNA, and it came from T cells, B-cell-depleted T cells, or PBMCs.

Trimming stripped 8 bases from V and 2 bases from J, with 12 bases between. The germline gives CDR1 SNHLY, CDR2 FYNNEI. CDR3 length: 14 residues. In the original processing: The authors estimated nucleated cell counts from reference gene primer amplification. Assay used: immunoSEQ multiplex PCR; TCRdb lists only in-frame clones, some missing. V and J calls and clone size are copied from that table; D and trimming were computed from the DNA. The table shows 180,000 or so clones, with roughly 78% occurring only once. The V gene is TRBV2, the J gene TRBJ2-2, with D perhaps matching TRBD2 (6 bases). Sequencing was done on a sample of peripheral blood. The sequence was obtained from a woman of 80 years or more with active or convalescent COVID-19. This CDR3 is CASADYYNTGELFF. In nucleotides, the CDR3 is TGTGCCAGCGCGGACTATTATAACACCGGGGAGCTGTTTTTT. The full variable domain, rest sourced from reference TRBV2 and TRBJ2-2, is EPEVTQTPSHQVTQMGQEVILRCVPISNHLYFYWYRQILGQKVEFLVSFYNNEISEKSEIFDDQFSVERPDGSNFTLKIRSTKLEDSAMYFCASADYYNTGELFFGEGSRLTVL.